This T cell receptor beta chain was identified in a study of cytomegalovirus exposure and HLA in healthy donors. Study details: Prior work identified 120 million or so unique TCR beta sequences in about 179 million T cells. Overall study results and limits: TCR beta chain V- and J-gene trimming was linked, in a later analysis, to a missense variant in DCLRE1C.

Trimming cost V 2 bases and J 1 base, with 14 bases left between them. The CDR3 spans 15 residues. The germline gives CDR1 SQVTM, CDR2 ANQGSEA. Comment on this clone: Its antigen is undetermined.

Primers for the PCR totalled 60 Vbeta and 13 Jbeta. This table comes from immunoSEQ multiplex PCR, and its TCRdb copy is limited to in-frame clones, with some not included. The sample includes over 150,000 clones, 80% to 85% of them seen just once. This chain joins TRBV29-1 and TRBJ1-1; unclear D gene. The TCR comes from a boy aged 2 to 10 in good health and CMV-seronegative. The sequenced material came from PBMCs. CDR3 amino acids: CSVEISGRKNTEAFF. CDR3 bases: TGCAGCGTTGAAATAAGCGGCAGGAAGAACACTGAAGCTTTCTTT.